This T cell receptor (beta chain) was recovered during a study of blood T cell repertoires in COVID-19. Generated by immunoSEQ multiplex PCR, the TCRdb table keeps only in-frame clones and is missing some. The sample lists approximately 74,000 clones; roughly 87% were seen once. Germline loops: CDR1 KGHSH, CDR2 LQKENI. V dropped 5 bases and J dropped 10 bases, with 15 bases sitting between them. This CDR3 comprises 14 residues. The chain employs TRBV18 and TRBJ1-6, with D tentatively TRBD1 (6 bases). The TCR originated in a man aged 70-80 years with acute or convalescent COVID-19. The sample consisted of peripheral blood. This CDR3 reads CASSAQGSDSPLHF. The CDR3 DNA is TGTGCCAGCTCAGCCCAGGGGTCGGACTCACCCCTCCACTTT.